This TCR beta chain was observed in a study of cytomegalovirus exposure and HLA in healthy donors. Study at large: An early data release held some 85 million unique TCRs from HLA-typed donors. Broader study findings: About 87% or about 30% of the time was how often most TCR beta V segments were productive, according to an earlier analysis.

The CDR3 has 13 residues. Trimming took 4 bases from V and 1 from J, leaving 8 bases between them. Germline CDR1 reads MDHEN; CDR2 reads SYDVKM. With 60 Vbeta and 13 Jbeta primers, the PCR was carried out. TCRdb keeps only in-frame clones here, not all; method: immunoSEQ multiplex PCR. The sample lists more than 150,000 clones; 70% to 85% were seen once. Details on this clone: Its target is unknown.

The V call is TRBV28, the J call TRBJ2-7; D unclear. This sequence was found in a girl aged 2 to 10 in good health and CMV-seropositive. The sample taken for sequencing was PBMCs. The CDR3 DNA sequence: TGTGCCAGCAGTTACTGGCGGTCCTACGAGCAGTACTTC. This sequence encodes CASSYWRSYEQYF.